These 10 T cell receptor beta chains came from one sample sequenced in a study of T-cell reconstitution after alpha-beta-depleted transplantation in children. Unique molecular identifiers were used to barcode this TCRbeta library. From the PCR reads, TCRdb called clonotypes with MiXCR, one entry per CDR3 protein. The sample lists about 27,000 distinct CDR3 sequences; roughly a sixth were seen once. This specimen consisted of PBMCs, mostly from graft donor cells, obtained 60 days after TCRalphabeta/CD19-depleted stem cell transplant. Every receptor here comes from a male patient aged 2 to 9 who had a stem cell transplant for acute lymphoblastic leukemia, so the T cells may come from the graft donor.

This clonotype was found many times. This chain uses TRBV20-1 with TRBJ2-7; D is ambiguous. Trimming took off 1 base at V and 3 bases at J, with 10 bases between the two ends. The germline gives CDR1 DFQATT, CDR2 SNEGSKA (reference sequence). The CDR3 contains 13 residues. The CDR3 is CSARGLGIYEQYF. The DNA of the CDR3 is TGCAGTGCTAGAGGACTGGGGATCTACGAGCAGTACTTC.

This clonotype has just a few counts. The chain combines TRBV5-1 with TRBJ2-1, with D uncertain. The germline CDR1 and CDR2 sequences are SGHRS and YFSETQ. The germline V and J ends were trimmed by 0 bases and 4 bases, with 11 bases remaining between them. The CDR3 has 15 amino acids. CDR3 protein: CASSLAELRYNEQFF. DNA for the CDR3: TGCGCCAGCAGCTTGGCAGAGCTGAGGTACAATGAGCAGTTCTTC.

The chain uses TRBV4-3 and TRBJ2-3; D might be TRBD2 (6 bases). The CDR3 length is 18 residues. From germline, CDR1 is LGHNA and CDR2 YSLEER. The V and J ends lost 0 bases and 8 bases respectively, with 24 bases between them. The CDR3 nucleotides are TGCGCCAGCAGCCAAGATCTAATGGAGGGTCTTCAAGTGGTTACGCAGTATTTT. Protein sequence: CASSQDLMEGLQVVTQYF.

Many counts were recorded for this clonotype. The V gene is TRBV20-1, the J gene TRBJ1-5; 7 nucleotides match TRBD1. CDR3 length: 15 residues. Germline trimming cut 1 base from V and 4 bases from J; bases unmatched to any gene: 7. Germline values: CDR1 DFQATT, CDR2 SNEGSKA (reference sequence). CDR3 amino acids: CSARGGGGSNQPQHF. The CDR3 DNA reads as TGCAGTGCTAGAGGGGGAGGGGGCTCTAATCAGCCCCAGCATTTT.

The rearrangement joins TRBV4-2 to TRBJ2-5; D is perhaps TRBD1 or TRBD2 (5 bases each). Germline V gene sequence: CDR1 LGHNA, CDR2 YNFKEQ. Trimming took 0 bases from V and 2 from J, leaving 10 bases between them. This CDR3 region has 15 residues. The CDR3 sequence: CASSQDRDLQETQYF. For the CDR3, the DNA is TGTGCCAGCAGCCAAGATAGGGACCTACAAGAGACCCAGTACTTC.

This clonotype was observed at least ten times. The chain uses TRBV5-1 and TRBJ2-3; TRBD2 aligns across 7 bases. The trim removed 2 bases at V and 4 bases at J, leaving 16 bases unmatched. The germline CDR1 and CDR2 sequences are SGHRS and YFSETQ. The CDR3 extends over 18 amino acids. CDR3 in DNA: TGCGCCAGCAGCTTATTAGGACGTGGCGGGGGACCCCCAGATACGCAGTATTTT. The encoded protein is CASSLLGRGGGPPDTQYF.

This sequence joins TRBV7-9 and TRBJ2-5; D gene uncertain. Germline loops: CDR1 SEHNR, CDR2 FQNEAQ (reference sequence). The CDR3 consists of 14 residues. The germline V and J ends were trimmed by 4 bases and 4 bases, with 13 bases remaining between them. The CDR3 DNA reads as TGTGCCAGCAGCTCGCCCCCGTCGGGAGAGACCCAGTACTTC. Its protein product is CASSSPPSGETQYF.

The chain recombines TRBV5-8 with TRBJ2-7; D is uncertain. The length of the CDR3 is 15 residues. The germline V gene encodes CDR1 SGHTS and CDR2 YDEGEE. V lost 0 bases and J lost 0, with 10 bases in between. In nucleotides, the CDR3 is TGTGCCAGCAGCTTGGACAGACTTTACTCCTACGAGCAGTACGTC. It yields the protein CASSLDRLYSYEQYV.

The chain employs TRBV7-2 and TRBJ2-5; possible D gene TRBD1, 6 bases. V was cut by 3 bases and J by 3 bases, with 8 bases left in between. Germline V lookup: CDR1 SGHTA, CDR2 FQGNSA. The CDR3 sequence is 13 residues long. For the CDR3, the DNA is TGTGCCAGCAGCTTGGGACAAAAAGAGACCCAGTACTTC. Translated: CASSLGQKETQYF. Together with reference TRBV7-2 and TRBJ2-5, the CDR3 gives the full variable domain: GAGVSQSPSNKVTEKGKDVELRCDPISGHTALYWYRQSLGQGLEFLIYFQGNSAPDKSGLPSDRFSAERTGGSVSTLTIQRTQQEDSAVYLCASSLGQKETQYFGPGTRLLVL.

This clonotype has ten or more counts. The chain carries TRBV7-9 and TRBJ2-5; D might be TRBD1 (5 bases). V was clipped by 3 bases and J by 3 bases, with 11 bases between them. Germline-derived CDR1 and CDR2 are SEHNR and FQNEAQ (reference sequence). CDR3 length: 14 amino acids. The CDR3 here is CASSLARTKETQYF. Written as DNA, the CDR3 is TGTGCCAGCAGCTTGGCCAGGACAAAAGAGACCCAGTACTTC.